This section outlines one TCR beta chain sequence together with its context. Its antigen is undetermined. Purities in excess of 95% were seen in all sorted populations. TCRB transcripts that were expressed got sequenced, as all of the isolated RNA had been reverse transcribed. Naive, central memory and regulatory T cell samples averaged roughly 4 million reads. The table came from immunoSEQ multiplex PCR; TCRdb's copy has only in-frame clones and leaves some out. The sample yields 300,000 to 350,000 clones, 14% seen once. This CDR3 comprises 14 residues. J lost 4 bases, V lost 3 bases, and 5 bases had no gene match. Germline V gene data show CDR1 as SEHNR and CDR2 as FQNEAQ (reference sequence). The sample belongs to a study of beta chain features in type 1 diabetes. Study in general: All samples together contributed 95 million to 110 million sorted cells for examination. Overall study findings and caveats: VDJ junctions sequenced from type 1 diabetes patients showed fewer insertions and more deletions.

Sequencing input: central memory CD4+ T cells from blood. The chain carries TRBV7-9 and TRBJ1-2; 7 positions agree with TRBD1. This clonotype originated in a man aged 25-40 years in good health. CDR3 DNA sequence: TGTGCCAGCAGCTTCCCCGGGACAGCCTATGGCTACACCTTC. It specifies CASSFPGTAYGYTF.